The rows below give T cell receptor beta chains drawn from one sample of a study of T cell changes during pregnancy in multiple sclerosis. Assay: immunoSEQ multiplex PCR; the TCRdb copy retains only in-frame clones and omits some. The table includes about 34,000 clones, approximately 90% detected once. The material was CD8+ T cells from peripheral blood mononuclear cells, obtained in the first trimester of pregnancy. The source of these receptors is a female donor with multiple sclerosis, enrolled in a pregnancy study. CDR3s include the opening cysteine and the closing phenylalanine or tryptophan. The D gene is left open where the match is weak. Clone size is not always given. Where it is, it says once, few, many or a class for expanded clones.

>TRBV6-5|TRBJ1-1|-|-
TGTGCCAGCAGTTACCCGGGGAACACTGAAGCTTTCTTT
CASSYPGNTEAFF
>TRBV2|TRBJ2-2|once|TRBD1
TGTGCCAGGACCGGGACAGCGAACACCGGGGAGCTGTTTTTT
CARTGTANTGELFF
>TRBV6-5|TRBJ1-2|-|-
TGTGCCAGCAGTTTTACAGGAGATGGCTACACCTTC
CASSFTGDGYTF
>TRBV28|TRBJ2-1|-|TRBD2
TGTGCCAGCAGTTTTCGAGGTGGACTAGCGTTAGACAATGAGCAGTTCTTC
CASSFRGGLALDNEQFF
>TRBV19|TRBJ2-1|-|-
TGTGCCACGAATCCGGGAGAGGATGAGCAGTTCTTC
CATNPGEDEQFF
>TRBV9|TRBJ2-2|-|-
TGTGCCAGCAGCGCCTGGGGGGGCTCCACCGGGGAGCTGTTTTTT
CASSAWGGSTGELFF
>TRBV7-9|TRBJ2-4|-|-
TGTGCCAGCAGCGGTACAGCGGAGCCATGGGGCATTCAGTACTTC
CASSGTAEPWGIQYF
>TRBV6-5|TRBJ2-4|-|-
TGTGCCACCCTCCGGGGAAACATTCAGTACTTC
CATLRGNIQYF
>TRBV4-2|TRBJ1-5|once|TRBD1
TGTGCCAGCAGCCAAGAGGGACAGGGGATCAATCAGCCCCAGCATTTT
CASSQEGQGINQPQHF
>TRBV7-8|TRBJ1-3|-|TRBD1
TGTGCCAGCAGCTTGGGACAGGGGGCGAATGGAAACACCATATATTTT
CASSLGQGANGNTIYF
>TRBV7-9|TRBJ1-2|-|-
TGTGCCAGCAGCCGTGCCGGGGGGTCTAACTATGGCTACACCTTC
CASSRAGGSNYGYTF
>TRBV2|TRBJ2-3|-|-
TGTGCCAGCAGTGACATGCTACTAACCACAGATACGCAGTATTTT
CASSDMLLTTDTQYF
>TRBV5-4|TRBJ1-1|-|-
TGTGCCAGCAGATTCATGGGAGCCGCTGAAGCTTTCTTT
CASRFMGAAEAFF
>TRBV28|TRBJ1-1|-|-
TGTGCCAGCAGTTTATACTCCGGGGATATCACTGAAGCTTTCTTT
CASSLYSGDITEAFF
>TRBV25-1|TRBJ2-1|-|TRBD2
TGTGCCAGCAGTGCCCAGGGACTAGGCAATTACAATGAGCAGTTCTTC
CASSAQGLGNYNEQFF
>TRBV14|TRBJ2-3|once|TRBD2
TGTGCCAGCAGGCGCGGGAGTTCTAGCACAGATACGCAGTATTTT
CASRRGSSSTDTQYF
>TRBV19|TRBJ2-7|-|TRBD2
TGTGCCAGTAGTGGGGGGGAGGGGACGTACGAGCAGTACTTC
CASSGGEGTYEQYF
>TRBV5-4|TRBJ2-1|once|TRBD2
TGTGCCAGCAGCTCTAGGGCGGGGGCCTACAATGAGCAGTTCTTC
CASSSRAGAYNEQFF
>TRBV28|TRBJ1-2|-|-
TGTGCCAGCAGTCTCGGCGGGTATGGCTACACCTTC
CASSLGGYGYTF
>TRBV21-1|TRBJ2-7|-|-
TGTGCCAGCACCTCCACCGGACAGGAATCCTACGAGCAGTACTTC
CASTSTGQESYEQYF
>TRBV29-1|TRBJ2-2|-|TRBD1
TGCAGCGTTGCGGGGGTCCATCGGGACAGGGGCACCGGGGAGCTGTTTTTT
CSVAGVHRDRGTGELFF
>TRBV7-8|TRBJ2-7|-|-
TGTGCCAGCAGCGAGCGGGACAGGACCTACGAGCAGTACTTC
CASSERDRTYEQYF
>TRBV7-9|TRBJ1-3|-|-
TGTGCCAGCAGCTTAGCTCAGGGACTTGGAAACACCATATATTTT
CASSLAQGLGNTIYF
>TRBV28|TRBJ2-7|-|TRBD1
TGTGCCAGCAGTTTACCCGGGACAGGGACAGACGAGCAGTACTTC
CASSLPGTGTDEQYF
>TRBV13|TRBJ1-2|-|-
TGTGCCAGCAGCTTAATCACCGGGTCGGGCTACACCTTC
CASSLITGSGYTF
>TRBV19|TRBJ2-1|-|-
TGTGCCAGTAGTATATTAGCTGGGCTACGGGCGGGTGAGCAGTTCTTC
CASSILAGLRAGEQFF
>TRBV13|TRBJ1-5|-|-
TGTGCCAGCAGCTTAGGCGCGCGGGGCCGGGGTCAGCCCCAGCATTTT
CASSLGARGRGQPQHF
>TRBV13|TRBJ2-1|-|TRBD2
TGTGCCAGCAGCCCAACCGGGACTAGCGGGAGCTTAAACTACAATGAGCAGTTCTTC
CASSPTGTSGSLNYNEQFF
>TRBV11-2|TRBJ2-7|-|-
TGTGCCAGCAGCTTAGTCCAGGGGTTAAACGAGCAGTACTTC
CASSLVQGLNEQYF
>TRBV27|TRBJ1-2|once|-
TGTGCCAGCAGTCCCCTCCCAGCAGGGGAGTATGGCTACACCTTC
CASSPLPAGEYGYTF
>TRBV9|TRBJ2-3|-|TRBD2
TGTGCCAGCAGCGTAGTAGCGGGGAGCACAGATACGCAGTATTTT
CASSVVAGSTDTQYF
>TRBV19|TRBJ2-7|-|TRBD1
TGTGCCAGTGCTATACCCGGGACAGGGATCTACGAGCAGTACTTC
CASAIPGTGIYEQYF
>TRBV27|TRBJ2-2|-|-
TGTGCCAGCAGTTTGCAAAGGGGCCGGAACACCGGGGAGCTGTTTTTT
CASSLQRGRNTGELFF
>TRBV13|TRBJ1-4|-|TRBD1
TGTGCCAGCAGCTACCGAACAGGGGGGAATGAAAAACTGTTTTTT
CASSYRTGGNEKLFF
>TRBV13|TRBJ2-7|-|TRBD1
TGTGCCAGCAGCTTGACAGGGATTTCCTACGAGCAGTACTTC
CASSLTGISYEQYF
>TRBV5-6|TRBJ2-2|-|-
TGTGCCAGCAGCTTGGCCCTCGGGCCTAGCATGAGGACCGGGGAGCTGTTTTTT
CASSLALGPSMRTGELFF
>TRBV9|TRBJ2-1|-|TRBD1
TGTGCCAGCACCCGGGACAGCTCCTACAATGAGCAGTTCTTC
CASTRDSSYNEQFF
>TRBV27|TRBJ2-2|-|TRBD2
TGTGCCAGCAGATGGACTAGCCGAAACACCGGGGAGCTGTTTTTT
CASRWTSRNTGELFF
>TRBV7-9|TRBJ2-1|-|TRBD2
TGTGCCAGCAGTTCAGGCCGCGGGACTAGCTCCTACAATGAGCAGTTCTTC
CASSSGRGTSSYNEQFF
>TRBV28|TRBJ2-2|-|-
TGTGCCAGCAGGGCATCTCAGAACACCGGGGAGCTGTTTTTT
CASRASQNTGELFF
>TRBV28|TRBJ2-3|-|TRBD2
TGTGCCAGCAGTTTTTCCCTAGCGGGTCCCGTCACAGATACGCAGTATTTT
CASSFSLAGPVTDTQYF
>TRBV4-1|TRBJ2-4|-|TRBD1
TGCGCCAGCAGCCTCGTCCCGGGACAGTTTCAGTACTTC
CASSLVPGQFQYF
>TRBV27|TRBJ1-2|-|-
TGTGCCAGCGGACCGTACAGGTTCCTAGCTAACTATGGCTACACCTTC
CASGPYRFLANYGYTF
>TRBV19|TRBJ2-7|-|-
TGTGCCAGTAGTATATATGGCAACGAGCAGTACTTC
CASSIYGNEQYF
>TRBV2|TRBJ1-1|-|TRBD1
TGTGCCAGCACACGCAGGGGGATCACTGAAGCTTTCTTT
CASTRRGITEAFF
>TRBV14|TRBJ1-4|-|-
TGTGCCAGCAGTCTCTCCCGGACTGCTTTTAATGAAAAACTGTTTTTT
CASSLSRTAFNEKLFF
>TRBV11-2|TRBJ2-7|-|-
TGTGCCAGCAGCTTAGAGGCAGGGTTGTTCTACGAGCAGTACTTC
CASSLEAGLFYEQYF
>TRBV7-2|TRBJ2-7|-|TRBD2
TGTGCCAGCAGCTTGGGACTAGCGGTTCGATACGAGCAGTACTTC
CASSLGLAVRYEQYF
>TRBV13|TRBJ1-4|-|-
TGTGCCAGCAGGGGAGGGAATGAAAAACTGTTTTTT
CASRGGNEKLFF
>TRBV4-2|TRBJ2-7|-|-
TGTGCCAGCAGCCAGGGGGACGGGGGTTCCTACGAGCAGTACTTC
CASSQGDGGSYEQYF
>TRBV5-8|TRBJ2-1|-|TRBD2
TGTGCCAGCAGGATGACTGGGTTTAGCGGGCTATACAATGAGCAGTTCTTC
CASRMTGFSGLYNEQFF
>TRBV9|TRBJ2-5|once|-
TGTGCCAGCAGCGTAGGGCAGGGGTTAGGGGAGACCCAGTACTTC
CASSVGQGLGETQYF
>TRBV30|TRBJ2-1|-|TRBD1
TGTGCCTGGGGACAGGCTGACAATGAGCAGTTCTTC
CAWGQADNEQFF
>TRBV5-6|TRBJ2-2|-|-
TGTGCCAGCAGCTTCCCAGGGGCCGGGGAGCTGTTTTTT
CASSFPGAGELFF
>TRBV9|TRBJ2-1|-|TRBD2
TGTGCCAGCAGCGTAGGTGGACTAGCGGGAGGGTCCGATGAGCAGTTCTTC
CASSVGGLAGGSDEQFF
>TRBV23-1|TRBJ1-1|once|-
TGCGCCAGCGGTTCGGCCAGGGACACTGAAGCTTTCTTT
CASGSARDTEAFF
>TRBV4-1|TRBJ1-5|once|-
TGCGCCAGCAGCCAAGATTGGGGGACTTGGATCGGACAGCCCCAGCATTTT
CASSQDWGTWIGQPQHF